The rows below give T cell receptor beta chains drawn from one sample of a study of identical twins. Each CDR3 protein is one row after TCRdb ran MiXCR on the 5' RACE reads. The table lists under 1 million distinct CDR3 sequences, about 12% of them singletons. A further study also used this sample, focusing on yellow fever vaccine responses in identical twins.

Sequenced material: PBMCs. These receptors all stem from a woman aged 18 to 35 in good health. Both conserved end residues are part of each CDR3. The D gene is left open where the match is weak. A row's size may be missing; if present it is once, few, many or a size class.

V	D	length	size	J	CDR3	DNA
TRBV6-6	NA	13	NA	TRBJ2-1	CASRGFSYNEQFF	TGTGCCAGCAGGGGGTTCTCCTACAATGAGCAGTTCTTC
TRBV4-1	NA	15	NA	TRBJ2-6	CASSPGQTGANVLTF	TGCGCCAGCAGCCCCGGACAGACTGGGGCCAACGTCCTGACTTTC
TRBV12-3/TRBV12-4	NA	15	NA	TRBJ2-7	CASSLSLAQIYEQYF	TGTGCCAGCAGTTTATCACTAGCACAGATCTACGAGCAGTACTTC
TRBV11-2	TRBD2	19	few	TRBJ2-3	CASRPGTSGSLWSTDTQYF	TGTGCCAGCAGACCGGGGACTAGCGGGAGTTTGTGGAGCACAGATACGCAGTATTTT
TRBV11-3	NA	15	NA	TRBJ2-1	CASSTGRSLYNEQFF	TGTGCCAGCAGTACTGGACGGAGCCTATACAATGAGCAGTTCTTC
TRBV29-1	NA	10	few	TRBJ1-4	CSVENEKLFF	TGCAGCGTTGAGAATGAAAAACTGTTTTTT
TRBV4-2	NA	15	few	TRBJ2-3	CASSQNPGMTDTQYF	TGTGCCAGCAGCCAAAACCCTGGGATGACAGATACGCAGTATTTT
TRBV28	NA	14	many	TRBJ2-5	CASSLNLSGETQYF	TGTGCCAGCAGTTTGAATTTGTCTGGGGAGACCCAGTACTTC
TRBV28	NA	16	NA	TRBJ2-3	CASSLGGGLAMDTQYF	TGTGCCAGCAGTTTAGGGGGGGGGCTAGCGATGGATACGCAGTATTTT
TRBV5-5	NA	12	NA	TRBJ2-1	CASSDDPSEQFF	TGTGCCAGCAGCGACGACCCCTCTGAGCAGTTCTTC
TRBV7-3	NA	13	few	TRBJ2-1	CASSPPMTDEQFF	TGTGCCAGCAGCCCCCCGATGACGGATGAGCAGTTCTTC
TRBV10-3	TRBD2	15	few	TRBJ2-5	CAISSGTSRVETQYF	TGTGCCATCAGTTCCGGGACTAGCAGGGTGGAGACCCAGTACTTC
TRBV5-6	NA	14	few	TRBJ2-5	CASSLRPEKETQYF	TGTGCCAGCAGCTTGAGGCCAGAAAAAGAGACCCAGTACTTC
TRBV2	NA	19	NA	TRBJ2-1	CAFSLRGTFRTSSYNEQFF	TGTGCCTTCAGTTTAAGGGGGACTTTCAGAACCAGCTCCTACAATGAGCAGTTCTTC
TRBV7-9	TRBD2	15	NA	TRBJ2-3	CASSLVRGSADTQYF	TGTGCCAGCAGCTTAGTGCGCGGGAGCGCAGATACGCAGTATTTT
TRBV10-3	NA	13	many	TRBJ1-1	CAISGTENTEAFF	TGTGCCATCAGTGGCACGGAGAACACTGAAGCTTTCTTT
TRBV9	TRBD2	15	NA	TRBJ2-1	CASSPQGSGRNEQFF	TGTGCCAGCAGCCCCCAAGGGAGCGGGAGAAATGAGCAGTTCTTC
TRBV24-1	NA	15	NA	TRBJ1-5	CATSRTGESNQPQHF	TGTGCCACCAGTCGTACGGGCGAGAGCAATCAGCCCCAGCATTTT
TRBV6-1	TRBD2	15	NA	TRBJ2-5	CASSGGLAGYETQYF	TGTGCCAGCAGTGGTGGACTAGCGGGATACGAGACCCAGTACTTC
TRBV12-3/TRBV12-4	NA	15	many	TRBJ2-5	CASSSTDRSQETQYF	TGTGCCAGCTCCTCAACGGACCGATCTCAAGAGACCCAGTACTTC